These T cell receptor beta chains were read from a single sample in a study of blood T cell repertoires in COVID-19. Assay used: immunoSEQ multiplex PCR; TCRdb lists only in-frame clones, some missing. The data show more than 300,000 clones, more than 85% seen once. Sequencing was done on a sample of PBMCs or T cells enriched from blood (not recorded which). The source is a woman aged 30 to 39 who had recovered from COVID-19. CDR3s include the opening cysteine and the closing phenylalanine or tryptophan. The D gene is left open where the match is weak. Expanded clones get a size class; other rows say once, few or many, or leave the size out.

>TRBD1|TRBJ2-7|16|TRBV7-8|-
TGTGCCAGCAGCTTACCCGCTGGGACAGGAGCCTACGAGCAGTACTTC
CASSLPAGTGAYEQYF
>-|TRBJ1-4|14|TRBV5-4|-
TGTGCCAGCAGCTCCCCCGGGGGAAGCGAAAAACTGTTTTTT
CASSSPGGSEKLFF
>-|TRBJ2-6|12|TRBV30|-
TGTGCCTGGGCCAGTGGGGCCAACGTCCTGACTTTC
CAWASGANVLTF
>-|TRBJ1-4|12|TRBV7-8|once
TGTGCCAGCAGCCGCCAGTCTGAAAAACTGTTTTTT
CASSRQSEKLFF
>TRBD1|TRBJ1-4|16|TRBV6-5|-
TGTGCCAGCAGTTACACAAGGACAGGGAGGAGGGAAAAACTGTTTTTT
CASSYTRTGRREKLFF
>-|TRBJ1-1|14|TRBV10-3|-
TGTGCCATCAGTGATGCGGAGAGAGGCACTGAAGCTTTCTTT
CAISDAERGTEAFF
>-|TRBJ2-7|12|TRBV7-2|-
TGTGCCAGCAACCGGGGGACAGACGAGCAGTACTTC
CASNRGTDEQYF
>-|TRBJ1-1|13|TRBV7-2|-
TGTGCCAGCAGCTTAGTTCAGGTCTCTGAAGCTTTCTTT
CASSLVQVSEAFF
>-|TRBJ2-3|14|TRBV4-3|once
TGCGCCAGCAGCCAAGATAGCGGCACAGATACGCAGTATTTT
CASSQDSGTDTQYF
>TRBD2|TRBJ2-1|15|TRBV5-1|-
TGCGCCAGCAGCTTAAGCGGGGGCTCCTACAATGAGCAGTTCTTC
CASSLSGGSYNEQFF
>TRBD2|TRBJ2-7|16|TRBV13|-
TGTGCCAGCAGCGGGCGACTAGCGGGGGTAACCTACGAGCAGTACTTC
CASSGRLAGVTYEQYF
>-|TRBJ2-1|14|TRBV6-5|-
TGTGCCAGCACCCGGGAGCCAGGGGGCAATGAGCAGTTCTTC
CASTREPGGNEQFF
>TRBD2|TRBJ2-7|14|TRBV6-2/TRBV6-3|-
TGTGCCAGCACCCCCGGGGGGGGAGGCAACGAGCAGTACTTC
CASTPGGGGNEQYF
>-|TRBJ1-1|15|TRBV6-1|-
TGTGCCAGCAGTGAACTTTCAGGGGCTTACACTGAAGCTTTCTTT
CASSELSGAYTEAFF
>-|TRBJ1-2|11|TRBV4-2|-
TGTGCCAGCAGCCAAGCCTTTCGCTACACCTTC
CASSQAFRYTF
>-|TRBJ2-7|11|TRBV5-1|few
TGCGCCAGCAGCCTGGACAGCGAGCAGTACTTC
CASSLDSEQYF
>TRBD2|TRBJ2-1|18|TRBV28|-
TGTGCCAGCAGTTCTATAGCGGGGGGCCCTAGCTCCTACAATGAGCAGTTCTTC
CASSSIAGGPSSYNEQFF
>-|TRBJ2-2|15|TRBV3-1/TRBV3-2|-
TGTGCCAGCAGCCAGGGCCCCTGGAACACCGGGGAGCTGTTTTTT
CASSQGPWNTGELFF
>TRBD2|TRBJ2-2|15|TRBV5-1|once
TGCGCCAGCAGCTTGTTGCTGGGGGGGACCGGGGAGCTGTTTTTT
CASSLLLGGTGELFF
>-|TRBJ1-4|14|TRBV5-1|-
TGCGCCAGCAGGAAGGTACCTCGGGATGAAAAACTGTTTTTT
CASRKVPRDEKLFF
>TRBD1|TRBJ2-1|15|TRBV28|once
TGTGCCAGCAGCCACGACAGGGCCCTTTACAATGAGCAGTTCTTC
CASSHDRALYNEQFF
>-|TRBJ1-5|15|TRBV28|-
TGTGCCAGCAGTTTATCCGGGGTTGGTAATCAGCCCCAGCATTTT
CASSLSGVGNQPQHF